Below are 19 T cell receptor beta chains sequenced from a single sample in a study of blood T cells in healthy people across ages. A second PCR of 7 to 11 cycles used a sample-barcoded 5' primer and a J-beta primer mix. MiXCR was run by TCRdb on the 5' RACE reads, yielding one entry per CDR3 protein. The sample carries about 830,000 distinct CDR3 sequences, about 62% recorded once. Material for sequencing was blood. These receptor sequences come from a young man in good health.

In the case of this clonotype: The junction departs from germline at one end; a sequencing error may be responsible. This chain uses TRBV28 with TRBJ2-5; possibly TRBD1 for D (6 bases). The CDR3 is made up of 13 amino acids. Per germline, CDR1 MDHEN and CDR2 SYDVKM. CDR3 sequence reads: CAGSGQWQETQYF. In nucleotides, the CDR3 is TGTGCCGGCAGTGGACAGTGGCAAGAGACCCAGTACTTC.

This rearrangement joins TRBV20-1 to TRBJ2-1, with TRBD1 identical over 8 bases. The J segment lost 5 bases and the V segment lost 0 bases, leaving 9 bases of the junction unmatched. Germline V lookup: CDR1 DFQATT, CDR2 SNEGSKA (reference sequence). The CDR3 contains 16 residues. The CDR3 protein is CSARDYGTGHHNEQFF. Here the CDR3 DNA reads TGCAGTGCTAGAGATTACGGGACAGGACATCACAATGAGCAGTTCTTC.

The CDR3, as DNA: TGTGCCAGCAGTTTTACCAGCGGGGACGAGCAGTACTTC. It codes for CASSFTSGDEQYF. The V gene is TRBV12-3 or TRBV12-4, the J gene TRBJ2-7; 7 nucleotides align to TRBD2. The CDR3 sequence is 13 residues long. V lost 3 bases to trimming and J lost 5 bases; unmatched junction nucleotides: 4.

The chain uses TRBV15 and TRBJ1-4; D gene uncertain. This CDR3 contains 16 residues. CDR1 and CDR2 from the germline V gene are LNHNV and YYDKDF (reference sequence). Between the trimmed V and J ends, which lost 0 bases and 0 bases, there was a span of 8 bases. The CDR3 region has the DNA TGTGCCACCAGCAGAGATCGCGGGTCAACTAATGAAAAACTGTTTTTT. Its translation is CATSRDRGSTNEKLFF.

This chain connects TRBV12-3 or TRBV12-4 to TRBJ2-1; the match to TRBD2 covers 7 bases. The CDR3 loop spans 12 amino acids. J was trimmed by 10 bases and V by 5 bases; bases with no gene match: 5. The CDR3 loop is CASSTSAAEQFF. In nucleotides, the CDR3 is TGTGCCAGCAGTACTAGCGCGGCAGAGCAGTTCTTC.

The gene calls are TRBV29-1 and TRBJ2-3; D unclear. Germline-derived CDR1 and CDR2 are SQVTM and ANQGSEA. CDR3 length: 15 residues. With 6 bases removed from V and 3 bases from J, the gap between germline ends came to 19 bases. CDR3 in DNA: TGCAGCGTGCTGAGAGACCGATTGGCGACAGATACGCAGTATTTT. Encoded protein: CSVLRDRLATDTQYF.

This clonotype was seen only a few times. The chain combines TRBV4-3 with TRBJ2-7; D possibly corresponds to TRBD2 (6 bases). The germline V and J ends were trimmed by 0 bases and 4 bases, with 10 bases remaining between them. Per germline, CDR1 LGHNA and CDR2 YSLEER. The CDR3 contains 14 residues. In DNA form, the CDR3 reads TGCGCCAGCAGCCAAGATGGTAGCGGTTACGAGCAGTACTTC. Protein product: CASSQDGSGYEQYF.

CDR3 coding DNA: TGTGCCTGGAGGAGGGCAGGGGATCGCAATGAGCAGTTCTTC. Its protein product is CAWRRAGDRNEQFF. This chain joins TRBV30 and TRBJ2-1, with D perhaps TRBD1 (6 bases). The germline V gene has CDR1 GTSNPN and CDR2 SVGIG (reference sequence). V was clipped by 3 bases and J by 6 bases, with 15 bases between them. This CDR3 has 14 residues. Full variable domain (outside the CDR3, taken from reference TRBV30 and TRBJ2-1): SQTIHQWPATLVQPVGSPLSLECTVEGTSNPNLYWYRQAAGRGLQLLFYSVGIGQISSEVPQNLSASRPQDRQFILSSKKLLLSDSGFYLCAWRRAGDRNEQFFGPGTRLTVL.

This sequence joins TRBV30 and TRBJ2-5, with D maybe TRBD2 (6 bases). Per the germline V gene, CDR1 is GTSNPN and CDR2 is SVGIG (reference sequence). The CDR3 totals 15 residues. The ends were cut back, 4 bases at V and 11 bases at J, with 26 bases in the middle. This CDR3 reads CAWNLGTFSYNEQYF. The CDR3 coding sequence is TGTGCCTGGAATTTGGGGACTTTCTCCTACAATGAGCAGTACTTC.

The chain is built from TRBV6-6 and TRBJ1-5; 7 nucleotides align to TRBD1. Germline V gives CDR1 MNHNY, CDR2 SVGAGI (reference sequence). CDR3 length: 15 residues. The ends lost 5 bases at V and 4 bases at J; junction bases unmatched: 8. In DNA form, the CDR3 reads TGTGCCAGCAGTCGGTCGGGACAGAATAATCAGCCCCAGCATTTT. It yields the protein CASSRSGQNNQPQHF.

This chain joins TRBV29-1 and TRBJ1-2; tentatively, D is TRBD1 (5 bases). The V gene lost 3 bases and the J gene lost 7 bases, with 21 bases spanning the gap. This CDR3 is built from 15 residues. From germline, CDR1 is SQVTM and CDR2 ANQGSEA. The CDR3 spells CSVEQSGSRAFGYTF. CDR3 bases: TGCAGCGTTGAGCAAAGCGGTAGCAGGGCGTTTGGCTACACCTTC.

The chain recombines TRBV7-9 with TRBJ2-7; D uncertain. CDR3 length equals 14 residues. V was cut by 0 bases and J by 3 bases, with 9 bases left in between. Germline CDR1 SEHNR, CDR2 FQNEAQ (reference sequence). In nucleotides, the CDR3 is TGTGCCAGCAGCTTAGCGGCGGTAAACTACGAGCAGTACTTC. Its protein is CASSLAAVNYEQYF.

This chain uses TRBV11-2 with TRBJ2-4; 10 bases map to TRBD1. The J call may be wrong; the DNA end is better matched by TRBJ2-7. Germline V lookup: CDR1 SGHAT, CDR2 FQNNGV. There are 16 residues in the CDR3. The CDR3 region has the DNA TGTGCCAGCAGCCAACCGGGACAGGGGTCCTCCTACGAGCAGTACTTC. Protein: CASSQPGQGSSYEQYF.

This clonotype was seen a few times. The J gene is TRBJ2-3, the V gene TRBV3-1; TRBD1 matches 8 bases. V shed 3 bases, J shed 5 bases, and the junction held 7 bases outside the gene matches. CDR1 and CDR2 (germline): LGHDT, YNNKEL (reference sequence). The CDR3 has 15 residues. The CDR3, as DNA: TGTGCCAGCAGCCAGGCTGGGACAGGAAAAGATACGCAGTATTTT. As protein: CASSQAGTGKDTQYF.

The genes are TRBV10-3 and TRBJ2-1; 10 positions agree with TRBD2. The J call is doubtful: the DNA matches TRBJ2-7 better. This CDR3 is 17 amino acids long. The germline CDR1 and CDR2 sequences are ENHRY and SYGVKD. DNA for the CDR3: TGTGCCATCAGTGAGTCGCTCCCCAGCGGGGGGGACAATGAGCAGTACTTC. It encodes CAISESLPSGGDNEQYF.

V is TRBV20-1 and J is TRBJ2-5; D is possibly TRBD1 (6 bases). The J call may be faulty, since TRBJ2-7 better matches the DNA end. There are 12 residues in the CDR3. Germline V gives CDR1 DFQATT, CDR2 SNEGSKA (reference sequence). The CDR3: CSAVQGRYEQYF. In DNA, the CDR3 is TGCAGTGCGGTCCAGGGGCGCTACGAGCAGTACTTC.

V and J are TRBV25-1 and TRBJ1-2; 8 bases align to TRBD1. The CDR3 runs 12 residues. With V trimmed by 10 bases and J by 7 bases, 8 bases remained unmatched. The germline V gene has CDR1 MGHDK and CDR2 SYGVNS. CDR3 DNA: TGTGCCAACATCGGACAGGGCTTTGGCTACACCTTC. Residues: CANIGQGFGYTF.

This clonotype was observed a handful of times. V gene TRBV9 combines with J gene TRBJ2-6, with unresolved D. Germline-derived CDR1 and CDR2 are SGDLS and YYNGEE. Trimming shortened V by 1 base and J by 3 bases, and 14 bases separated the two germline ends. This CDR3 contains 17 residues. Written as DNA, the CDR3 is TGTGCCAGCAGCGTATGGGCTACCCAAGGTGGGGCCAACGTCCTGACTTTC. It translates to CASSVWATQGGANVLTF.

The chain carries TRBV25-1 and TRBJ2-7; D might be TRBD2 (5 bases). The germline V gene has CDR1 MGHDK and CDR2 SYGVNS. The V end was cut by 2 bases, the J end by 5 bases, with 13 bases between. The CDR3 sequence is 14 residues long. CDR3 nucleotides: TGTGCCAGCAGTGAAGCGGGCGGGCGAAACGAGCAGTACTTC. Translation: CASSEAGGRNEQYF.